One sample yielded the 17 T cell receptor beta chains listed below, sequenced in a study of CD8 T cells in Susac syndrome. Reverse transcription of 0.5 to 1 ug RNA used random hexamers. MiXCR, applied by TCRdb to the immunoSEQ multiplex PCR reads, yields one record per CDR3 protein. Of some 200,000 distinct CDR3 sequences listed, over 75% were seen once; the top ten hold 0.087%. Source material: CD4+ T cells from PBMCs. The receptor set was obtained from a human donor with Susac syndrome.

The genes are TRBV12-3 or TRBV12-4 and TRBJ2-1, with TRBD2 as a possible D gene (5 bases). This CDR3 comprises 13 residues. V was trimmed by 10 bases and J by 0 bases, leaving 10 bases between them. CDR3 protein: CATRRGSYNEQFF. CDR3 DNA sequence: TGTGCCACCCGCCGGGGCTCCTACAATGAGCAGTTCTTC.

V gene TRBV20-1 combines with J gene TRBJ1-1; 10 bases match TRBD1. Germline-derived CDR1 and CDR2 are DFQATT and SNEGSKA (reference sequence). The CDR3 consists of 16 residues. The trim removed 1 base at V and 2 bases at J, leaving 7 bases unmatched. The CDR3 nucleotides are TGCAGTGCTAGAGCGACAGGGGGCGGCTTAAACACTGAAGCTTTCTTT. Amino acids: CSARATGGGLNTEAFF.

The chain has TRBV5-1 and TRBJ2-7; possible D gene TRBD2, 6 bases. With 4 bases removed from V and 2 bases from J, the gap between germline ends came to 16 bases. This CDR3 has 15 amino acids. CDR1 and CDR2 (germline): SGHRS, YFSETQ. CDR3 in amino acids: CASSPDITGAYEQYF. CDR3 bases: TGCGCCAGCAGCCCGGATATAACGGGAGCCTACGAGCAGTACTTC.

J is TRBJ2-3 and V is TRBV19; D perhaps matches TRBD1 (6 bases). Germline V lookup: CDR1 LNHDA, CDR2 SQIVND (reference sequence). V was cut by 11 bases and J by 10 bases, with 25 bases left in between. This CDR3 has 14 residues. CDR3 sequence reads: CASSRGSGVDPQYF. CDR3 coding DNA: TGTGCCTCCTCGAGGGGGTCTGGGGTGGATCCGCAGTATTTT.

CDR3 region: CASSPQGETQYF. DNA for the CDR3: TGTGCCAGCAGCCCGCAAGGGGAGACCCAGTACTTC. The chain employs TRBV7-9 and TRBJ2-5; no clear D gene. CDR1 is SEHNR and CDR2 is FQNEAQ in the germline V gene (reference sequence). V dropped 5 bases and J dropped 5 bases, with 9 bases sitting between them. This CDR3 comprises 12 residues.

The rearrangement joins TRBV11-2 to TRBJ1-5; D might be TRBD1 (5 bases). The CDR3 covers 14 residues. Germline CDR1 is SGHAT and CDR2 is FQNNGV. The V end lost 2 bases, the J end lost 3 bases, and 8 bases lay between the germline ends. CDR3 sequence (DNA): TGTGCCAGCAGCTTAACGGGGACCAATCAGCCCCAGCATTTT. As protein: CASSLTGTNQPQHF. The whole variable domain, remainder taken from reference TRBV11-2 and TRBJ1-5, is EAGVAQSPRYKIIEKRQSVAFWCNPISGHATLYWYQQILGQGPKLLIQFQNNGVVDDSQLPKDRFSAERLKGVDSTLKIQPAKLEDSAVYLCASSLTGTNQPQHFGDGTRLSIL.

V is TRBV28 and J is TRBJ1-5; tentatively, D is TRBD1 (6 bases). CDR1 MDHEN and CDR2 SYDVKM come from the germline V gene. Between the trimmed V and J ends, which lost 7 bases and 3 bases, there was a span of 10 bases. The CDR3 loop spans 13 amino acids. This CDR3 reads CASTGQNNQPQHF. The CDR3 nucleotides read TGTGCCAGCACTGGACAGAACAATCAGCCCCAGCATTTT.

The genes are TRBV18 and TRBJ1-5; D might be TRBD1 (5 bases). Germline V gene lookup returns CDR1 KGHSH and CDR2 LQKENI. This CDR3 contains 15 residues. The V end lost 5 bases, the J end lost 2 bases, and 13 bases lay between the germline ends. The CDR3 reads CASSSQWGGNQPQHF. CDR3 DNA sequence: TGTGCCAGCTCATCCCAGTGGGGGGGCAATCAGCCCCAGCATTTT.

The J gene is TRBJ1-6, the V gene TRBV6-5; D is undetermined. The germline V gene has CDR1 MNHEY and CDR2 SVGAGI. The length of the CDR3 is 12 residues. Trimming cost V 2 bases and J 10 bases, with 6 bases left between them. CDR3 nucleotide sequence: TGTGCCAGCAGTTACAGTGGGTCACCCCTCCACTTT. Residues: CASSYSGSPLHF.

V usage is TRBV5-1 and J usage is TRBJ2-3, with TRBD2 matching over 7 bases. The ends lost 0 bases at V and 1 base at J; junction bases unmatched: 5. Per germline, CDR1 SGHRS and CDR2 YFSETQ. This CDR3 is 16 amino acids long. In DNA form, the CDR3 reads TGCGCCAGCAGCTTGGCCGACCGGGGGGGCACAGATACGCAGTATTTT. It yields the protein CASSLADRGGTDTQYF.

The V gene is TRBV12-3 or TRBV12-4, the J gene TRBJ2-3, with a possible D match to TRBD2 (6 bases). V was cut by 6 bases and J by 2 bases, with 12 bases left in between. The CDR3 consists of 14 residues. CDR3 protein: CASRDRDFTDTQYF. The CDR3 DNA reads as TGTGCCAGCAGGGACCGGGACTTCACAGATACGCAGTATTTT.

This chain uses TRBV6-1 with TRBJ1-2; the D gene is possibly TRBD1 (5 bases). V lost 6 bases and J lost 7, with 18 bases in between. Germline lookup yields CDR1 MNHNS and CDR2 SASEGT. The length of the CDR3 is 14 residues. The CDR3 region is CASRTDSLVPGYTF. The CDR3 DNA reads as TGTGCCAGCAGAACTGACAGTTTGGTCCCTGGCTACACCTTC.

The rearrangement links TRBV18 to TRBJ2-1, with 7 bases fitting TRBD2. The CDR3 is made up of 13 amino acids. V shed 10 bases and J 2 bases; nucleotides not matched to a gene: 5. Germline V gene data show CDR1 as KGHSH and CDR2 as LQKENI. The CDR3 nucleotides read TGTGCCACACTAGCGCCCACCTACAATGAGCAGTTCTTC. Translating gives CATLAPTYNEQFF. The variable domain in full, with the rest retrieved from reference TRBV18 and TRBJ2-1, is NAGVMQNPRHLVRRRGQEARLRCSPMKGHSHVYWYRQLPEEGLKFMVYLQKENIIDESGMPKERFSAEFPKEGPSILRIQQVVRGDSAAYFCATLAPTYNEQFFGPGTRLTVL.

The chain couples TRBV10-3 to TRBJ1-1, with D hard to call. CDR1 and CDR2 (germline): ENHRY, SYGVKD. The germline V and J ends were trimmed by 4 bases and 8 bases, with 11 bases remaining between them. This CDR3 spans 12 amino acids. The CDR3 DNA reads TGTGCCATCAGTGGGACTCGGAGAGAAGCTTTCTTT. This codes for CAISGTRREAFF.

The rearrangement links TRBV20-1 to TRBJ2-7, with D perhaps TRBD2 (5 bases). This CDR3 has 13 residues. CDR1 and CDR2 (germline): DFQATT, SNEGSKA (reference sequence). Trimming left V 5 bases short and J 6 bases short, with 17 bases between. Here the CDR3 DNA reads TGCAGTGCTCCTTCTTGGACTGCGGGCGAGCAGTACTTC. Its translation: CSAPSWTAGEQYF.

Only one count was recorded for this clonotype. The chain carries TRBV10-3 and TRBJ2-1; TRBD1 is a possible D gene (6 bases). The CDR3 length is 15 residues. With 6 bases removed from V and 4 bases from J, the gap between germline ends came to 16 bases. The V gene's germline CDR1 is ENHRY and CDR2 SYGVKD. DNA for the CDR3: TGTGCCATCAGGGATAATAACAGGGATTACAATGAGCAGTTCTTC. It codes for CAIRDNNRDYNEQFF.

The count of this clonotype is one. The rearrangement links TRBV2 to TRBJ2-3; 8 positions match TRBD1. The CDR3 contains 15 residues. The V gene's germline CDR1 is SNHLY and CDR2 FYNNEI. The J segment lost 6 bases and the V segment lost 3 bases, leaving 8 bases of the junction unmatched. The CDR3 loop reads CASSDATGALDTQYF. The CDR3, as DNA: TGTGCCAGCAGTGACGCGACAGGGGCGCTGGATACGCAGTATTTT.